This entry is about one T cell receptor (beta chain). It has no known antigen specificity. No clone much larger than this one lies a single base away; base qualities are absent. This entry belongs to a study of post-analysis software for immune sequencing data (dated by TCRdb to between 2014 and 2017). Background on the whole study: The recorded disease courses included relapsing-remitting, secondary progressive and progressive-relapsing multiple sclerosis, and some patients had no subtype annotation. A subset of samples was prepared in parallel using single-end sample barcoding, then pooled and co-amplified after Illumina adapter ligation. The multiple sclerosis patient repertoires were compared with around ten previously published healthy control repertoires from donors aged 6 to 25 years.

To demonstrate the VDJtools post-analysis software, TCR beta repertoires were profiled from the peripheral blood of more than ten young patients with multiple sclerosis. Multiple sclerosis patients were children and adolescents aged about 6 to 17 years. The CDR1 and CDR2 encoded by the germline V gene (reference sequence) are DFQATT and SNEGSKA. Clipping removes 6 bases from V and 5 bases from J, with 12 as the unmatched junction base count. The CDR3 sequence holds 14 residues, the cysteine and phenylalanine included. Here the CDR3 DNA is all that survives: 42 bases in frame from base 1. Receptor libraries were prepared by PCR. For sequencing, an Illumina HiSeq 2500 was employed. To reduce PCR and sequencing biases, unique molecular identifiers were incorporated into the TCR beta cDNA libraries. Some 500,000 cDNA molecules were obtained per 1 to 10 million input T cells, so each molecule approximated one T cell. The same protocol used for the earlier healthy control dataset was applied to prepare and sequence the patient libraries. Within a given batch, samples were prepared together, multiplexed and sequenced on the same HiSeq lane. Processing in the source paper ran as follows. Raw barcoded reads were processed with MIGEC, discarding single-read molecular identifier groups before consensus assembly and CDR3 extraction. Clonotype tables were post-analysed with VDJtools, and diversity was normalized by down-sampling all datasets to the smallest sample size. To correct batch-related cross-sample contamination, repertoire overlap clustering matched CDR3 amino acid sequences but not nucleotide sequences. Clones were called with MiXCR by TCRdb after fastp trimmed the public reads at Q25, and only in-frame beta chains were retained. When rows share a CDR3 protein, they turn into one entry using the most common DNA and genes. The V and J calls and clone size are TCRdb's, not the authors'. The sample table holds approximately 250,000 distinct CDR3 sequences, of which approximately 34% were seen once. Of the sample, around 4.8% falls within the top ten clones.

The investigation overall reported the following: The control group was slightly older than the multiple sclerosis patient group. Strong co-clustering of samples prepared in the same batch was shown by direct clustering with F measure, prompting a batch-effect correction. A few TRBV segments, including TRBV5-6, TRBV5-1 and TRBV20-1, were significantly more frequent in patients than controls. Normalized Chao1 diversity was significantly lower in multiple sclerosis patients than controls, suggesting substantial peripheral T-cell clonal expansion.

The chain is assembled from TRBV20-1 and TRBJ1-2, and 7 junctional nucleotides match TRBD1. The source is a girl aged 10 to 17 with multiple sclerosis. Specimen: blood. The nucleotide sequence is TGCAGTGCCGCAAACAGGGGCGCGGAATATGGCTACACCTTC. Its protein reads: CSAANRGAEYGYTF.